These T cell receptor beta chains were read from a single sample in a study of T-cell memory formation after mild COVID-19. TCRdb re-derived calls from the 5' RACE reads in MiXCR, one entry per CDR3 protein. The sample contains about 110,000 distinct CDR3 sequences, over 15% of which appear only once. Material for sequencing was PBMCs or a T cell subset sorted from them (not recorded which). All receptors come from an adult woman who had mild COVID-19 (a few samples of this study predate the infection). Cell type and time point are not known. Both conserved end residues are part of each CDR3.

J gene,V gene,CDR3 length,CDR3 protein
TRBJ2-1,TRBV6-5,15,CASSYLPRVDNEQFF
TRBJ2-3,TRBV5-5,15,CASSLVSGSADTQYF
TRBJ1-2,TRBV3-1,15,CASSQSGQAVYGYTF
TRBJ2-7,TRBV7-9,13,CASSLATSYEQYF
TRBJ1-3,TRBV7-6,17,CASSYSTGILSGNTIYF
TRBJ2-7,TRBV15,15,CATSRSGGTSYEQYF
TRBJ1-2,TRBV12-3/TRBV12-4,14,CASSPGSGQGDYTF
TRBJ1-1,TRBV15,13,CATSRTANTEAFF
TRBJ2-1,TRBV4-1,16,CASSQLGATNYNEQFF
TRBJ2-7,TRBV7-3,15,CASSLRPGGTYEQYF
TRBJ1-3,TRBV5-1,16,CASSSRPPATGNTIYF
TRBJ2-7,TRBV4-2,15,CASSHRSGRDYEQYF
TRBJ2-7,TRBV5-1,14,CASSSGTGPHEQYF
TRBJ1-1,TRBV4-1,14,CASSQQGLNTEAFF
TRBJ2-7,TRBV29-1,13,CSAAGDTIYEQYF
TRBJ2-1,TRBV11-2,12,CASALAGGPRFF
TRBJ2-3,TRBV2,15,CASSALGRSTDTQYF
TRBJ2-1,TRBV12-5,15,CASGLVLAGANEQFF
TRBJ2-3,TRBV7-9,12,CASSFEGDTQYF
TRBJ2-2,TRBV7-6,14,CASSLTGVAGELFF
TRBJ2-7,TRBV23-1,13,CASSQSCRGEQYF
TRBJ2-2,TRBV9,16,CASSVPGGADTGELFF
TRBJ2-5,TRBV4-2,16,CASSQDPFAGEETQYF
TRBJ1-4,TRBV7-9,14,CASTQGVLNEKLFF
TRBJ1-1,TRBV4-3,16,CASSQDGGGLNTEAFF
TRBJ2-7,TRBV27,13,CASSYGPGYEQYF
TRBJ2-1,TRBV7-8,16,CASSSAGTGTSGEQFF
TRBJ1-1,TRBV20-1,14,CSALPPSSNTEAFF
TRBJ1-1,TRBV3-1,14,CASSLHWTSTEAFF
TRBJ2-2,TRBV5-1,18,CASSSRWYSEGLSGELFF
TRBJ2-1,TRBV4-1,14,CASLDRYSYNEQFF
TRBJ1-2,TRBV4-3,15,CASSQGIQEAYGYTF
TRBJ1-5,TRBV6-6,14,CASSTGGVNQPQHF
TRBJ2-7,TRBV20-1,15,CSARDDVLSLYEQYF
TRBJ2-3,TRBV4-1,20,CASSQRLAVEGTSWADTQYF
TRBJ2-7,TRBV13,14,CATSVRAGDYEQYF
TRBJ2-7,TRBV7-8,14,CASRPRQSNYEQYF
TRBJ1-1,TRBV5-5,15,CAIGRTGDLSTEAFF
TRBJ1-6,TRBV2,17,CASSDYDFGTGNSPLHF
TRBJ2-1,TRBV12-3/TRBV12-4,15,CASSSGLAGVNEQFF
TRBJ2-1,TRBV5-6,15,CASSLTPSSYNEQFF
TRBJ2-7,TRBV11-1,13,CASSLVQDYEQYF
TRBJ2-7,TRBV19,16,CASKDVSVTSSYEQYF
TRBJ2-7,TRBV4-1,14,CASSYVRDSGEQYF